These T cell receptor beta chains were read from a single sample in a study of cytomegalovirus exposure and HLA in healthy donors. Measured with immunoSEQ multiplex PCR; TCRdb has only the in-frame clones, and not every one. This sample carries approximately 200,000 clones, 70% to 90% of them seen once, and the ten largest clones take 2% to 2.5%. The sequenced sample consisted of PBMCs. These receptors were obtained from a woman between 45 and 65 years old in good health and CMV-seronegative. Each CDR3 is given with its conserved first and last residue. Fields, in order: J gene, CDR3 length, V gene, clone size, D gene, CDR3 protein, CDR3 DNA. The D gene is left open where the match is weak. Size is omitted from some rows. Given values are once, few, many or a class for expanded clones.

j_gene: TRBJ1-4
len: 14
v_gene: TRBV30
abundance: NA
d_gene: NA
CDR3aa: CAWSLGMWSEKLFF
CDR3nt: TGTGCCTGGAGTCTCGGGATGTGGAGTGAAAAACTGTTTTTT

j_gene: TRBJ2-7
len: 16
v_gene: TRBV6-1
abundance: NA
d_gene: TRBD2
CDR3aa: CASSALAGGPGYEQYF
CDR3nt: TGTGCCAGCAGTGCACTAGCGGGAGGGCCTGGGTACGAGCAGTACTTC

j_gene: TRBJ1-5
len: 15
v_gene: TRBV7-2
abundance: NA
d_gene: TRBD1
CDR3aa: CASSPDRRVNQPQHF
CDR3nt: TGTGCCAGCAGCCCGGACAGGCGGGTGAATCAGCCCCAGCATTTT

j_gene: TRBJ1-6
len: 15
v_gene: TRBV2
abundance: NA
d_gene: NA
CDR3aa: CASKVGVWDNSPLHF
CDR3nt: TGTGCCAGCAAAGTTGGAGTGTGGGATAATTCACCCCTCCACTTT

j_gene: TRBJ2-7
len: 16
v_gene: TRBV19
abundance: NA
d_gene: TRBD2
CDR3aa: CASSVGTSGSGYEQYF
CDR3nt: TGTGCCAGTAGTGTCGGGACTAGCGGGAGCGGCTACGAGCAGTACTTC

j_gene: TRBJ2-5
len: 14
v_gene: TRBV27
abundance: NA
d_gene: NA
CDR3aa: CASSIGPLVETQYF
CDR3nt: TGTGCCAGCAGTATAGGCCCACTAGTGGAGACCCAGTACTTC

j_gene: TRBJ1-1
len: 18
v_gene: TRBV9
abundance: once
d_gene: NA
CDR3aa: CASSPLEIRLTPNTEAFF
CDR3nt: TGTGCCAGCAGCCCCTTAGAGATCAGACTGACCCCGAACACTGAAGCTTTCTTT

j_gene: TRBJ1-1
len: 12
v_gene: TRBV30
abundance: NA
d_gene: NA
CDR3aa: CAWSTEGDEAFF
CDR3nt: TGTGCCTGGAGTACAGAGGGGGATGAAGCTTTCTTT

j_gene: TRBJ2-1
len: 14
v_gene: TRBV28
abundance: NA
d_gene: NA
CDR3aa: CASRTGPVYNEQFF
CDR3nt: TGTGCCAGCAGAACAGGGCCCGTCTACAATGAGCAGTTCTTC

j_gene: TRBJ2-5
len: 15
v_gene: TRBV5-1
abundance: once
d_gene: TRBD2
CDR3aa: CASSLLAGAEETQYF
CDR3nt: TGCGCCAGCAGCTTGTTAGCGGGAGCTGAGGAGACCCAGTACTTC

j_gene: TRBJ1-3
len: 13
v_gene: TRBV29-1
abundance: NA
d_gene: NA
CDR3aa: CSVDGGSGNTIYF
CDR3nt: TGCAGCGTTGATGGTGGGAGTGGAAACACCATATATTTT

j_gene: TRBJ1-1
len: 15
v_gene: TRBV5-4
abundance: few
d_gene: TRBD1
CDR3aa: CASSLGTGVRTEAFF
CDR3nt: TGTGCCAGCAGCTTGGGGACAGGGGTGCGGACTGAAGCTTTCTTT

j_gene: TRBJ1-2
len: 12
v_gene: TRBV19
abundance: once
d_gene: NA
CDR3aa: CASRAGNYGYTF
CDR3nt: TGTGCCAGTAGGGCAGGGAACTATGGCTACACCTTC

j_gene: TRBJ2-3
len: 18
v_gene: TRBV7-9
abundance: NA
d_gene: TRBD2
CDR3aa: CASSLGGLAGRGTDTQYF
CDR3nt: TGTGCCAGCAGCTTAGGGGGACTAGCGGGAAGGGGCACAGATACGCAGTATTTT

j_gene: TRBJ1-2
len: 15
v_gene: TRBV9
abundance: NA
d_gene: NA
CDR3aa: CASSVEPGGSYGYTF
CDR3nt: TGTGCCAGCAGCGTAGAACCGGGGGGCAGCTATGGCTACACCTTC

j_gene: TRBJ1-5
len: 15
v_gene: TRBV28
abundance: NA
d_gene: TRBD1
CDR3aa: CASSLSGTGNQPQHF
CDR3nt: TGTGCCAGCAGTTTATCCGGGACAGGGAATCAGCCCCAGCATTTT

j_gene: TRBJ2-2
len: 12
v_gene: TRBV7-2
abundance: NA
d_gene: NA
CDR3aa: CASKLNTGELFF
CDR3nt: TGTGCCAGCAAACTGAACACCGGGGAGCTGTTTTTT

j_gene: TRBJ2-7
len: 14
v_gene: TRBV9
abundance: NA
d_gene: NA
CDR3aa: CASSPRTGSYEQYF
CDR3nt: TGTGCCAGCAGCCCCAGGACCGGGAGCTACGAGCAGTACTTC

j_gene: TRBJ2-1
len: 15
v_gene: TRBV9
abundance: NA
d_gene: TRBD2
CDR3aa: CASSVPAGGYNEQFF
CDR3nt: TGTGCCAGCAGCGTACCAGCGGGAGGGTACAATGAGCAGTTCTTC

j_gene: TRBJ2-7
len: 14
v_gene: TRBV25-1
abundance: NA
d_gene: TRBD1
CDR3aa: CASSLATGSYEQYF
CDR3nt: TGTGCCAGCAGTTTAGCGACAGGGTCCTACGAGCAGTACTTC

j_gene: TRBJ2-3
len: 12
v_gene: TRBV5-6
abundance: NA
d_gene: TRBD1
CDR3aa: CASGKGADTQYF
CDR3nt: TGTGCCAGCGGAAAGGGGGCCGATACGCAGTATTTT

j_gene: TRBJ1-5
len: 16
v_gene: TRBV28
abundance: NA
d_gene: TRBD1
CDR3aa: CASSTYTGGGNQPQHF
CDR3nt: TGTGCCAGCAGTACATATACAGGGGGAGGGAATCAGCCCCAGCATTTT

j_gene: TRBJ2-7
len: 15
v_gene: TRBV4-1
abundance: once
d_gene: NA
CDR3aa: CASSQLTIPSYEQYF
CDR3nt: TGCGCCAGCAGCCAACTAACGATCCCCTCCTACGAGCAGTACTTC

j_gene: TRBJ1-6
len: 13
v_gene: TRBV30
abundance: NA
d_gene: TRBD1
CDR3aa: CAWTRQGPSPLHF
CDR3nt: TGTGCCTGGACCCGACAGGGCCCATCACCCCTCCACTTT

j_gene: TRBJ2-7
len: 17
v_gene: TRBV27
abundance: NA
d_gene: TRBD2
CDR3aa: CASSPPPRTSGRVEQYF
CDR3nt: TGTGCCAGCAGTCCCCCCCCCAGGACTAGCGGGAGGGTCGAGCAGTACTTC

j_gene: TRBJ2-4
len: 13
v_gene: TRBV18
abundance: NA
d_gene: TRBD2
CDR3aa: CASPAGRGDIQYF
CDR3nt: TGTGCCAGCCCAGCGGGGAGAGGGGACATTCAGTACTTC

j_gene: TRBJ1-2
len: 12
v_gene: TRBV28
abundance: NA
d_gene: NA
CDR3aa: CASDRRNYGYTF
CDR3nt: TGTGCCAGTGATAGGAGGAACTATGGCTACACCTTC

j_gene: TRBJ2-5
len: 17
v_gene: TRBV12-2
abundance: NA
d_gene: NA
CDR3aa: CASRRPGQGEYQETQYF
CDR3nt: TGTGCAAGTCGCAGACCGGGACAGGGGGAGTACCAAGAGACCCAGTACTTC

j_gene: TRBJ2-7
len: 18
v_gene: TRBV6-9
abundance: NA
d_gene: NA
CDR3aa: CASSQKPRCPPTRYEQYF
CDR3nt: TGTGCCAGCAGCCAAAAGCCTAGATGTCCCCCTACCCGCTACGAGCAGTACTTC

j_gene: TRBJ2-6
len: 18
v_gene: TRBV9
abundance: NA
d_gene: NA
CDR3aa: CASSPVPTTASGANVLTF
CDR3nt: TGTGCCAGCAGCCCCGTCCCCACGACAGCGTCTGGGGCCAACGTCCTGACTTTC

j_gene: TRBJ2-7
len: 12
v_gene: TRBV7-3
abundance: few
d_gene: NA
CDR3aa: CASSFGANEQYF
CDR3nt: TGTGCCAGCAGCTTTGGGGCCAACGAGCAGTACTTC

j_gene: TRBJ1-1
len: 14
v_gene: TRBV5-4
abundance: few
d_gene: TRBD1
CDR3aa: CASSRDRELTEAFF
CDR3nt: TGTGCCAGCAGCCGGGACAGGGAGTTAACAGAAGCTTTCTTT

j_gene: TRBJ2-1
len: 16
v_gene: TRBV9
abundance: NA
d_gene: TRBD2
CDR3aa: CASSPRGDLAYNEQFF
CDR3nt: TGTGCCAGCAGCCCCCGGGGGGACTTAGCGTACAATGAGCAGTTCTTC

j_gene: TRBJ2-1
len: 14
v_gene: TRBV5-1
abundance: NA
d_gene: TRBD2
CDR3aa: CASSLTSGANEQFF
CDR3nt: TGCGCCAGCAGCTTAACTAGCGGGGCCAATGAGCAGTTCTTC

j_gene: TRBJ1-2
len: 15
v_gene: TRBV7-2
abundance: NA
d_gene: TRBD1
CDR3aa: CASSLFGQGADGYTF
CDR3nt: TGTGCCAGCAGCCTTTTCGGACAGGGGGCTGACGGCTACACCTTC

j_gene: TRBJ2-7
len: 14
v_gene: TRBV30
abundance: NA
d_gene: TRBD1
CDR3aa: CAWTPGQGPYEQYF
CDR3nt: TGTGCCTGGACCCCCGGACAGGGTCCCTACGAGCAGTACTTC

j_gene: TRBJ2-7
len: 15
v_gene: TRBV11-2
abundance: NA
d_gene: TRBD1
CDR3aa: CASSATGTGGREQYF
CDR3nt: TGTGCCAGCAGCGCTACCGGGACAGGGGGTCGCGAGCAGTACTTC

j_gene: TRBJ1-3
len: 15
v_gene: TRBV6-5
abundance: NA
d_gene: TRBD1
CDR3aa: CASSRQGAAGNTIYF
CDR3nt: TGTGCCAGCAGTAGACAGGGGGCTGCTGGAAACACCATATATTTT

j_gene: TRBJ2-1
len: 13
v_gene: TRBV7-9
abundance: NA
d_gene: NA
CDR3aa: CASSSSDTYKQFF
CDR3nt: TGTGCCAGCAGCTCCTCCGACACCTACAAGCAGTTCTTC

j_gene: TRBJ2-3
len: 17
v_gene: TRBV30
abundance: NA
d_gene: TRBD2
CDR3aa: CAWSGRWRLAGGDTQYF
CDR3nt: TGTGCCTGGAGTGGCCGCTGGAGACTAGCGGGAGGTGATACGCAGTATTTT

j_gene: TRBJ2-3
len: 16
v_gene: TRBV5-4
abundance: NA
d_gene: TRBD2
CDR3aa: CASSLDPSGLTDTQYF
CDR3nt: TGTGCCAGCAGCTTGGACCCTAGCGGACTCACAGATACGCAGTATTTT

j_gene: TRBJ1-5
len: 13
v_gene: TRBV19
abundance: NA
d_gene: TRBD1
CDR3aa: CASSTTGAQPQHF
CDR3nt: TGTGCCAGTAGTACGACAGGGGCTCAGCCCCAGCATTTT

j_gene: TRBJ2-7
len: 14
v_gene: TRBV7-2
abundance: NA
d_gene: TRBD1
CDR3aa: CASSRTGSSYEQYF
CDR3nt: TGTGCCAGCAGCCGGACAGGAAGCTCCTACGAGCAGTACTTC

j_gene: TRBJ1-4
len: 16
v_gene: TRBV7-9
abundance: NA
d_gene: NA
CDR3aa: CASSLGSVPTNEKLFF
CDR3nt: TGTGCCAGCAGCCTAGGGTCGGTTCCAACTAATGAAAAACTGTTTTTT

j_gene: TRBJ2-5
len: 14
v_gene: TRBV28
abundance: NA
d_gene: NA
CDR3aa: CASSSRTPQETQYF
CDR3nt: TGTGCCAGCAGTTCACGGACACCCCAAGAGACCCAGTACTTC

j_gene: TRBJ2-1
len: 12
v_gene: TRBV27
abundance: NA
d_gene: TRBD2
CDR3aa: CASTTSGTEQFF
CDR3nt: TGTGCCAGCACGACTAGCGGTACTGAGCAGTTCTTC

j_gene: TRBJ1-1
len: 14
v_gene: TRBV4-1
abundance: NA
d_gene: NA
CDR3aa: CASSQKGMNTEAFF
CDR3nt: TGCGCCAGCAGCCAAAAGGGGATGAACACTGAAGCTTTCTTT

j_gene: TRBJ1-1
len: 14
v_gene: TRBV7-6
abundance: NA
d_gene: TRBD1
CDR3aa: CASTQGAMNTEAFF
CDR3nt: TGTGCCAGCACGCAGGGGGCGATGAACACTGAAGCTTTCTTT

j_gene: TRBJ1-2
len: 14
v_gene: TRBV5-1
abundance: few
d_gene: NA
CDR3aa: CASSSKQGNYGYTF
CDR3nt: TGCGCCAGCAGCTCAAAACAGGGAAACTATGGCTACACCTTC

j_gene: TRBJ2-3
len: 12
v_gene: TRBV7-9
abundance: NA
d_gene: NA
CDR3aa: CSSSFGADTQYF
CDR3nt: TGTTCCAGCAGCTTCGGAGCAGATACGCAGTATTTT

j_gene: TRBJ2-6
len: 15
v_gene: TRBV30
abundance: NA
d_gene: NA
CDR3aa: CAWREGGSGANVLTF
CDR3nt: TGTGCCTGGAGGGAAGGGGGCTCTGGGGCCAACGTCCTGACTTTC

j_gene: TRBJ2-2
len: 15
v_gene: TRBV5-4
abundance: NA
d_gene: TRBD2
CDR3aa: CASTRTSGRTGELFF
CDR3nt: TGTGCCAGCACCAGGACTAGCGGGAGAACCGGGGAGCTGTTTTTT

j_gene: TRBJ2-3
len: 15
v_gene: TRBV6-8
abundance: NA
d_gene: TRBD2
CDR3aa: CASTTSGRVTDTQYF
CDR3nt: TGTGCCAGCACAACTAGCGGGAGGGTGACAGATACGCAGTATTTT

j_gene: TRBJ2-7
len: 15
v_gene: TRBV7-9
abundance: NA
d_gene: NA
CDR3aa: CASSLVGILAGEQYF
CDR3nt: TGTGCCAGCAGCTTAGTGGGGATCCTCGCGGGCGAGCAGTACTTC

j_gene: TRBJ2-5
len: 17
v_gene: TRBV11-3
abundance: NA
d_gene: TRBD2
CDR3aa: CASSLGSASGYQETQYF
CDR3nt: TGTGCCAGCAGCTTAGGGTCGGCTAGCGGGTACCAAGAGACCCAGTACTTC

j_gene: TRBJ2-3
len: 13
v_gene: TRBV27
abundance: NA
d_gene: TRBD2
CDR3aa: CATRRLAQDTQYF
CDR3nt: TGTGCCACCAGGAGACTAGCTCAGGATACGCAGTATTTT

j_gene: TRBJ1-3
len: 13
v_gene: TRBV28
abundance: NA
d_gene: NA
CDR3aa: CASSLFGGNTIYF
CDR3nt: TGTGCCAGCAGTTTATTCGGGGGGAACACCATATATTTT

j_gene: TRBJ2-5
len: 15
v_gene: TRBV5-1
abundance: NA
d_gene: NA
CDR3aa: CASKIQDSAGGTQYF
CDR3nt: TGCGCCAGCAAAATTCAGGACTCGGCAGGCGGGACCCAGTACTTC

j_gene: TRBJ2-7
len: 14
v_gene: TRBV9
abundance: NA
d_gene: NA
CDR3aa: CASSSDAGSYEQYF
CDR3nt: TGTGCCAGCAGCTCGGACGCGGGTTCCTACGAGCAGTACTTC